The T cell receptor (beta chain) described here comes from a study of T-cell reconstitution after alpha-beta-depleted transplantation in children. Notes on the study in general: Alpha-beta T cells about two months after transplant reportedly derived from several hundred expanded graft clones. Recipient T cells and thymic progenitors that survived gave rise to the high TCRbeta diversity observed at day 60 in some patients. At one year after transplant, newly produced T cells mostly accounted for T-cell counts and diversity.

Points on this clonotype: What it binds is not known.

V lost 0 bases and J lost 4, with 4 bases in between. Germline assignment: CDR1 SGDLS and CDR2 YYNGEE. This CDR3 comprises 12 residues. This sample's TCRbeta library carried unique molecular identifier barcodes. One entry per CDR3 protein results from TCRdb running MiXCR on the PCR reads. The sample contains under 250,000 distinct CDR3 sequences, approximately 17% of which appear only once. The sample was PBMCs, mostly from graft donor cells, taken 360 days after TCRalphabeta/CD19-depleted stem cell transplant. The sequence was obtained from a male patient aged 2 to 9 who had a stem cell transplant for acute lymphoblastic leukemia, so the T cells may come from the graft donor. The V call is TRBV9, the J call TRBJ1-2; no clear D. CDR3: CASSVGFYGYTF. CDR3 in DNA: TGTGCCAGCAGCGTAGGATTCTATGGCTACACCTTC.